Each of the 7 T cell receptor beta chains below was sequenced from the same sample in a study of T cell repertoires in cytomegalovirus infection. TCRdb called the reads again in MiXCR, with one record for every CDR3 protein. The sample records hundreds of thousands of distinct CDR3 sequences, about a third being singletons. Antigens of these TCRs are unknown. Sequencing used cultured CD8+ T cells from PBMCs, obtained from culture after CMV antigen stimulation. The receptors were gathered from a human donor in good health (CMV status not recorded). Some clones in this sample may be carry-over from other donors' samples.

This clonotype was seen a handful of times. The CDR3 DNA is TGTGCCAGCACCACCCTTTTACAGGGGGCGCGCACTGAAGCTTTCTTT. It yields the protein CASTTLLQGARTEAFF. The V call is TRBV12-3 or TRBV12-4, the J call TRBJ1-1; 9 positions agree with TRBD1. This CDR3 has 16 amino acids. Trimming cost V 7 bases and J 4 bases; bases outside gene matches: 13.

This clonotype was counted ten times or more. The rearrangement uses TRBV6-5 and TRBJ1-1; TRBD1 agrees at 11 bases. Germline-derived CDR1 and CDR2 are MNHEY and SVGAGI. The trim removed 4 bases at V and 4 bases at J, leaving 8 bases unmatched. The length of the CDR3 is 16 residues. In DNA, the CDR3 is TGTGCCAGCAGTTTCCTGGGACAGGGGGGTATCACTGAAGCTTTCTTT. Amino acid sequence: CASSFLGQGGITEAFF.

This clonotype was detected many times. This chain joins TRBV12-3 or TRBV12-4 and TRBJ2-1; D not resolved. This CDR3 is 13 amino acids long. V lost 3 bases and J lost 0, with 3 bases in between. CDR3 bases: TGTGCCAGCAGTTTTCTCTCCTACAATGAGCAGTTCTTC. It specifies CASSFLSYNEQFF.

In this sample, this clonotype turned up once. The chain joins TRBV27 to TRBJ2-7; D gene unclear. The CDR3 consists of 13 residues. Trimming shortened V by 5 bases and J by 5 bases, and 13 bases separated the two germline ends. Germline CDR1 and CDR2: MNHEY and SMNVEV (reference sequence). In nucleotides, the CDR3 is TGTGCCAGCAGTCGGCACAATTTCGACGAGCAGTACTTC. Its translation is CASSRHNFDEQYF.

J is TRBJ2-1 and V is TRBV15; D unresolved. The germline V and J ends were trimmed by 5 bases and 4 bases, with 9 bases remaining between them. CDR1 LNHNV and CDR2 YYDKDF come from the germline V gene (reference sequence). CDR3 length equals 13 residues. The CDR3 is CATSPLGYNEQFF. DNA for the CDR3: TGTGCCACCAGCCCTTTGGGATACAATGAGCAGTTCTTC.

The rearrangement uses TRBV5-4 and TRBJ2-7, with D maybe TRBD1 (6 bases). The CDR3 contains 14 residues. Germline CDR1 reads SGHNT; CDR2 reads YYREEE (reference sequence). V was trimmed by 3 bases and J by 6 bases, leaving 16 bases between them. CDR3 DNA: TGTGCCAGCAGCTGGGACACGTCTGACGTCGAGCAGTACTTC. It codes for CASSWDTSDVEQYF.

This rearrangement joins TRBV19 to TRBJ2-1; D is perhaps TRBD1 (5 bases). CDR1 is LNHDA and CDR2 is SQIVND in the germline V gene (reference sequence). CDR3 length: 16 residues. V was cut by 5 bases and J by 6 bases, with 20 bases left in between. The CDR3 bases are TGTGCCAGTAGTGTTACCCTTTTTCGTGGGGCCAATGAGCAGTTCTTC. Translated, it gives CASSVTLFRGANEQFF.